Listed here are 23 T cell receptor beta chains from one sample, sequenced in a study of cytomegalovirus exposure and HLA in healthy donors (dated by TCRdb to 2016 to 2017). Library generation was performed with the immunoSEQ multiplex PCR assay. For the multiplex PCR, a mixture combining 60 forward primers for TCR Vbeta segments and 13 reverse primers for TCR Jbeta segments was used. Imported from immuneACCESS, the table was reduced by TCRdb to in-frame sequences with V and J called. These copies leave out some clones; in studies compared against another copy, an unresolved V gene accounts for under half, and the cause of the remainder is not known. The sample table contains around 150,000 clones; only one count was recorded for about 80% of them. Clones ranked in the top ten supply roughly 6.8% of the sample. The specimen sequenced was PBMCs. Receptor source: a man between 40 and 49 years old in good health and CMV-seropositive.

The chain recombines TRBV5-4 with TRBJ2-5; 9 bases are a match to TRBD1. With V trimmed by 4 bases and J by 5 bases, 6 bases remained unmatched. Germline CDR1 and CDR2: SGHNT and YYREEE (reference sequence). The CDR3 length is 14 residues. CDR3 nucleotide sequence: TGTGCCAGCAGCCCTACAGGGGGCGGTGAGACCCAGTACTTC. Protein: CASSPTGGGETQYF.

This rearrangement joins TRBV2 to TRBJ2-3; D is possibly TRBD2 (5 bases). Trimming removed 2 bases at V and 4 bases at J, with 13 bases between. Germline CDR1 SNHLY, CDR2 FYNNEI. This CDR3 has 15 residues. CDR3 protein: CASSENGMGADTQYF. The CDR3, as DNA: TGTGCCAGCAGTGAAAACGGGATGGGCGCAGATACGCAGTATTTT.

This chain links TRBV5-6 with TRBJ2-2; 7 positions match TRBD2. Germline lookup yields CDR1 SGHDT and CDR2 YYEEEE. Trimming cost V 3 bases and J 1 base; bases outside gene matches: 9. The CDR3 runs to 17 residues. The CDR3, as DNA: TGTGCCAGCAGCTCCACCCTCAGCGGGGTGAACACCGGGGAGCTGTTTTTT. It encodes CASSSTLSGVNTGELFF. Looking up the rest from reference TRBV5-6 and TRBJ2-2 gives the full variable domain: DAGVTQSPTHLIKTRGQQVTLRCSPKSGHDTVSWYQQALGQGPQFIFQYYEEEERQRGNFPDRFSGHQFPNYSSELNVNALLLGDSALYLCASSSTLSGVNTGELFFGEGSRLTVL.

This clone came up a few times. The chain employs TRBV11-3 and TRBJ2-1, with 15 bases lining up with TRBD2. Trimming took 1 base from V and 0 from J; bases not matched to a gene: 4. The CDR3 has 19 residues. Looked up from germline, CDR1 is SGHNT and CDR2 is YENEEA. CDR3 region: CASSLGWTSGRASYNEQFF. The CDR3 nucleotides read TGTGCCAGCAGCTTAGGGTGGACTAGCGGGAGGGCCTCCTACAATGAGCAGTTCTTC. The whole variable domain, remainder taken from reference TRBV11-3 and TRBJ2-1, is EAGVVQSPRYKIIEKKQPVAFWCNPISGHNTLYWYLQNLGQGPELLIRYENEEAVDDSQLPKDRFSAERLKGVDSTLKIQPAELGDSAVYLCASSLGWTSGRASYNEQFFGPGTRLTVL.

The chain links TRBV14 to TRBJ1-2; D gene unclear. Germline values: CDR1 SGHDN, CDR2 FVKESK. The CDR3 loop spans 14 amino acids. The ends were cut back, 0 bases at V and 4 bases at J, with 9 bases in the middle. This CDR3 reads CASSQDNSRYGYTF. The CDR3 DNA is TGTGCCAGCAGCCAAGATAACTCACGCTATGGCTACACCTTC.

This clone turned up a few times. CDR3 amino acids: CASSQAVGYYEQYF. The CDR3 DNA follows: TGCGCCAGCAGCCAGGCCGTGGGCTACTACGAGCAGTACTTC. The V call is TRBV4-1, the J call TRBJ2-7; no reliable D call. V shed 3 bases and J shed 3 bases, with 12 bases lying between them. Germline V CDR1 and CDR2: MGHRA, YSYEKL. The length of the CDR3 is 14 residues.

The CDR3 reads CAIPGLRTYNEQFF. DNA for the CDR3: TGTGCCATACCGGGACTCAGAACCTACAATGAGCAGTTCTTC. The rearrangement joins TRBV6-1 to TRBJ2-1; TRBD2 might be the D (6 bases). CDR3 length: 14 residues. Germline V gives CDR1 MNHNS, CDR2 SASEGT. Trimming took 10 bases from V and 2 from J, leaving 15 bases between them.

This sequence joins TRBV5-1 and TRBJ2-5, with 8 bases fitting TRBD2. Unmatched junction bases numbered 7, after V lost 2 bases and J lost 1 base. Germline V lookup: CDR1 SGHRS, CDR2 YFSETQ. The CDR3 is made up of 16 amino acids. The DNA for the CDR3 is TGCGCCAGCAGCTTCGGAAGCGGGAGTCTCCAAGAGACCCAGTACTTC. Protein sequence: CASSFGSGSLQETQYF.

The V and J genes are TRBV6-5 and TRBJ1-5, with 8 positions matching TRBD1. The V and J ends lost 6 bases and 3 bases, in that order; junction bases with no gene match: 7. Germline values: CDR1 MNHEY, CDR2 SVGAGI. This CDR3 has 15 amino acids. CDR3 sequence reads: CASRDDRGVNQPQHF. DNA for the CDR3: TGTGCCAGCAGGGATGACAGGGGCGTCAATCAGCCCCAGCATTTT.

The CDR3, as DNA: TGTGCCAGCAGTTCAGGCGGTGTGCGGAAGGGGACTGAAGCTTTCTTT. It specifies CASSSGGVRKGTEAFF. V is TRBV7-9 and J is TRBJ1-1; D is possibly TRBD1 (5 bases). Germline V gene data show CDR1 as SEHNR and CDR2 as FQNEAQ (reference sequence). The V and J ends lost 6 bases and 5 bases respectively, with 22 bases between them. The CDR3 spans 16 residues.

The CDR3 is CAISGRDTSGNTIYF. CDR3 DNA sequence: TGTGCCATCAGTGGCCGGGACACCTCTGGAAACACCATATATTTT. The chain links TRBV10-3 to TRBJ1-3; D perhaps matches TRBD1 (6 bases). There are 15 residues in the CDR3. The germline gives CDR1 ENHRY, CDR2 SYGVKD. V was shortened by 4 bases and J by 0 bases, with 10 bases between the two germline ends.

V gene TRBV5-5 combines with J gene TRBJ2-5; the D is unclear. V was clipped by 3 bases and J by 4 bases, with 10 bases between them. The CDR3 is 13 residues long. Germline V lookup: CDR1 SGHKS, CDR2 YYEKEE (reference sequence). CDR3: CASSSEVRETQYF. The CDR3 nucleotides read TGTGCCAGCAGCTCAGAGGTCCGAGAGACCCAGTACTTC.

The rearrangement joins TRBV2 to TRBJ2-7, with 7 bases matching TRBD1. The J segment lost 2 bases and the V segment lost 4 bases, leaving 5 bases of the junction unmatched. CDR3 length equals 14 residues. The germline V gene has CDR1 SNHLY and CDR2 FYNNEI. This CDR3 is CASSGQGGPYEQYF. The CDR3 DNA sequence: TGTGCCAGCAGTGGACAGGGTGGCCCCTACGAGCAGTACTTC.

In nucleotides, the CDR3 is TGTGCCATCAGTACGGGGGACACTGAAGCTTTCTTT. Amino acid sequence: CAISTGDTEAFF. The chain employs TRBV10-3 and TRBJ1-1; possibly TRBD1 for D (5 bases). Trimming stripped 5 bases from V and 3 bases from J, with 7 bases between. Germline V gene sequence: CDR1 ENHRY, CDR2 SYGVKD. CDR3 size: 12 residues.

This clone occurred a few times. The chain has TRBV4-1 and TRBJ2-3; 7 positions agree with TRBD1. There are 17 residues in the CDR3. J was trimmed by 0 bases and V by 0 bases; bases with no gene match: 6. Germline loops: CDR1 MGHRA, CDR2 YSYEKL. The CDR3 protein is CASSQDNEGASTDTQYF. For the CDR3, the DNA is TGCGCCAGCAGCCAAGATAATGAGGGGGCTAGCACAGATACGCAGTATTTT.

The chain recombines TRBV4-1 with TRBJ2-7, with 11 bases aligning to TRBD2. J gave up 4 bases and V 1 base, and 6 bases lay outside the gene matches. The CDR3 length is 16 residues. Looked up from germline, CDR1 is MGHRA and CDR2 is YSYEKL. The CDR3 here is CASSQGRLAGWYEQYF. The CDR3 DNA reads TGCGCCAGCAGCCAAGGGCGACTAGCGGGATGGTACGAGCAGTACTTC.

The chain employs TRBV18 and TRBJ2-5, with 11 bases that match TRBD2. V was clipped by 3 bases and J by 12 bases; unmatched bases: 15. This CDR3 spans 16 amino acids. Germline V gene sequence: CDR1 KGHSH, CDR2 LQKENI. The DNA for the CDR3 is TGTGCCAGCTCACCGTATTCAACTAGCGGGAGTAATCAGAAGTACTTC. Translation: CASSPYSTSGSNQKYF.

This rearrangement joins TRBV30 to TRBJ1-4; D gene unclear. The V gene's germline CDR1 is GTSNPN and CDR2 SVGIG (reference sequence). The ends were cut back, 1 base at V and 7 bases at J, with 4 bases in the middle. The CDR3 covers 11 residues. The CDR3 sequence is CAWSAVEKLFF. The DNA for the CDR3 is TGTGCCTGGAGTGCTGTTGAAAAACTGTTTTTT.

The CDR3 DNA reads TGTGCCTGGGGAGGGGGCCACGGGGAGCTGTTTTTT. It codes for CAWGGGHGELFF. The genes are TRBV30 and TRBJ2-2, with TRBD1 as a possible D gene (7 bases). Germline lookup yields CDR1 GTSNPN and CDR2 SVGIG (reference sequence). The CDR3 has 12 residues. The V end lost 5 bases, the J end lost 7 bases, and 11 bases lay between the germline ends.

V and J are TRBV2 and TRBJ2-1, with 13 bases fitting TRBD2. Germline-derived CDR1 and CDR2 are SNHLY and FYNNEI. The V and J ends lost 7 bases and 6 bases, in that order; junction bases with no gene match: 6. The CDR3 runs 15 residues. In DNA, the CDR3 is TGTGCCAGCACTAACGGACTAGCGGGGGTCAATGAGCAGTTCTTC. Translation: CASTNGLAGVNEQFF.

The V gene is TRBV10-3, the J gene TRBJ2-1; TRBD2 matches 10 bases. With 6 bases clipped from V and 2 bases from J, the junction kept 7 bases outside the gene matches. The CDR3 is 16 residues long. The germline V gene encodes CDR1 ENHRY and CDR2 SYGVKD. DNA for the CDR3: TGTGCCATCAGCTCTGGGACTAGCGCGGCCTACAATGAGCAGTTCTTC. It specifies CAISSGTSAAYNEQFF.

The chain combines TRBV19 with TRBJ2-2; D gene unclear. Germline V CDR1 and CDR2: LNHDA, SQIVND (reference sequence). This CDR3 spans 16 amino acids. V lost 2 bases, J lost 2 bases, and 12 bases lay in between. The CDR3 coding sequence is TGTGCCAGTAGTATAACATCGTCGACTAACACCGGGGAGCTGTTTTTT. Its protein is CASSITSSTNTGELFF.

The rearrangement joins TRBV18 to TRBJ1-5, with a possible D match to TRBD1 (6 bases). The CDR3 is made up of 16 amino acids. In germline, CDR1 is KGHSH, CDR2 LQKENI. The V end was cut by 3 bases, the J end by 4 bases, with 16 bases between. The CDR3 coding sequence is TGTGCCAGCTCACCCCTGGGGGGGCGGGAGAATCAGCCCCAGCATTTT. This sequence encodes CASSPLGGRENQPQHF.